Shown below are 22 T cell receptor beta chains from a single sample sequenced in a study of blood T cell repertoires in COVID-19. TCRdb keeps only in-frame clones here, not all; method: immunoSEQ multiplex PCR. The sample has around 18,000 clones, 91% seen once. Material for sequencing was peripheral blood. These receptor sequences come from a human donor in a cohort sampled during active COVID-19.

The J gene is TRBJ1-1, the V gene TRBV5-1, with D possibly being TRBD1 (5 bases). In germline, CDR1 is SGHRS, CDR2 YFSETQ. Between the trimmed V and J ends, which lost 0 bases and 5 bases, there was a span of 11 bases. This CDR3 contains 14 residues. Here the CDR3 DNA reads TGCGCCAGCAGCTTGGGCAGGGTAGTTACTGAAGCTTTCTTT. As protein: CASSLGRVVTEAFF.

The chain's CDR3 is CASSAVSRTDTQYF. The CDR3 DNA sequence: TGCGCCAGCAGTGCTGTCTCTCGCACAGATACGCAGTATTTT. This sequence joins TRBV10-1 and TRBJ2-3; D gene uncertain. CDR3 size: 14 residues. The V end lost 4 bases, the J end lost 1 base, and 9 bases lay between the germline ends. Germline V lookup: CDR1 WNHNN, CDR2 SYGVQD (reference sequence).

V gene TRBV11-2 combines with J gene TRBJ2-2; weak D call: TRBD2 (5 bases). Trimming removed 2 bases at V and 2 bases at J, with 12 bases between. Looked up from germline, CDR1 is SGHAT and CDR2 is FQNNGV. The CDR3 is made up of 16 amino acids. In DNA form, the CDR3 reads TGTGCCAGCAGCTTAATCCGACTACATAACACCGGGGAGCTGTTTTTT. It yields the protein CASSLIRLHNTGELFF.

The chain recombines TRBV5-4 with TRBJ2-3; tentative D call: TRBD2 (5 bases). Germline V lookup: CDR1 SGHNT, CDR2 YYREEE (reference sequence). The CDR3 is 14 amino acids. With 4 bases removed from V and 2 bases from J, the gap between germline ends came to 11 bases. The chain's CDR3 is CASSRDPYTDTQYF. CDR3 sequence (DNA): TGTGCCAGCAGCCGGGATCCATACACAGATACGCAGTATTTT.

V usage is TRBV2 and J usage is TRBJ2-1; 10 bases align to TRBD2. CDR3 length equals 15 residues. The junction had 5 bases not matched to a gene; V was cut back by 1 base and J by 8 bases. Germline loops: CDR1 SNHLY, CDR2 FYNNEI. The CDR3 protein is CASSEGLAGADEQFF. The CDR3 DNA reads TGTGCCAGCAGTGAAGGGCTAGCGGGGGCAGATGAGCAGTTCTTC. Full variable domain (rest looked up from reference TRBV2 and TRBJ2-1): EPEVTQTPSHQVTQMGQEVILRCVPISNHLYFYWYRQILGQKVEFLVSFYNNEISEKSEIFDDQFSVERPDGSNFTLKIRSTKLEDSAMYFCASSEGLAGADEQFFGPGTRLTVL.

The chain couples TRBV3-1 (or the pseudogene TRBV3-2) to TRBJ1-4; D is possibly TRBD1 (5 bases). Germline CDR1 and CDR2: LGHDT and YNNKEL (reference sequence). V was trimmed by 3 bases and J by 7 bases, leaving 9 bases between them. The CDR3 is 13 residues long. CDR3 in amino acids: CASSQPQGEKLFF. Written as DNA, the CDR3 is TGTGCCAGCAGCCAGCCGCAGGGTGAAAAACTGTTTTTT.

V and J are TRBV12-5 and TRBJ2-3, with unresolved D. This CDR3 spans 12 amino acids. Germline CDR1 and CDR2: LGHNT and FRNRAP. V gave up 0 bases and J gave up 6 bases, with 4 bases separating them. The CDR3 protein is CASGLVRDTQYF. For the CDR3, the DNA is TGTGCTAGTGGTTTGGTACGGGATACGCAGTATTTT.

The V call is TRBV6-5, the J call TRBJ1-2, with D possibly matching TRBD1 (6 bases). The CDR3 loop spans 14 amino acids. CDR1 and CDR2 from the germline V gene are MNHEY and SVGAGI. V was trimmed by 5 bases and J by 4 bases, leaving 14 bases between them. The CDR3 protein is CASSRDRYGYGYTF. The CDR3 DNA is TGTGCCAGCAGTCGAGACAGGTACGGCTATGGCTACACCTTC.

This sequence joins TRBV6-2 or TRBV6-3 and TRBJ1-4; tentative D call: TRBD1 (5 bases). This CDR3 region has 16 residues. The germline CDR1 and CDR2 sequences are MNHEY and SVGEGT. Trimming took 5 bases from V and 8 from J, leaving 21 bases between them. CDR3 bases: TGTGCCAGCAGTGGCAGAGAAGGGGCTCGAGCAGAAAAACTGTTTTTT. This sequence encodes CASSGREGARAEKLFF.

The genes are TRBV12-5 and TRBJ2-4; 7 nucleotides agree with TRBD1. V dropped 6 bases and J dropped 6; count of bases not matched to a gene: 14. Germline V lookup: CDR1 LGHNT, CDR2 FRNRAP. The CDR3 sequence is 16 residues long. CDR3 sequence reads: CASGSPFYRDRNIQYF. Written as DNA, the CDR3 is TGTGCTAGTGGCTCACCTTTCTACCGGGACAGAAACATTCAGTACTTC. Drawing the rest from reference TRBV12-5 and TRBJ2-4, the complete variable domain is DARVTQTPRHKVTEMGQEVTMRCQPILGHNTVFWYRQTMMQGLELLAYFRNRAPLDDSGMPKDRFSAEMPDATLATLKIQPSEPRDSAVYFCASGSPFYRDRNIQYFGAGTRLSVL.

The chain recombines TRBV9 with TRBJ2-5, with 9 bases matching TRBD1. The CDR3 is 14 residues long. The junction had 5 bases not matched to a gene; V was cut back by 4 bases and J by 4 bases. Germline V lookup: CDR1 SGDLS, CDR2 YYNGEE. CDR3 nucleotide sequence: TGTGCCAGCAGCCGGGGACAGGGAGGAGAGACCCAGTACTTC. Translating gives CASSRGQGGETQYF.

The V call is TRBV3-1 (or the pseudogene TRBV3-2), the J call TRBJ1-5, with D perhaps matching TRBD1 (5 bases). Germline V gene sequence: CDR1 LGHDT, CDR2 YNNKEL (reference sequence). This CDR3 is built from 16 residues. Trimming removed 1 base from V and 5 bases from J, with 15 bases in between. In nucleotides, the CDR3 is TGTGCCAGCAGCCAAGCGTACGGGACTCCTGATCAGCCCCAGCATTTT. Protein sequence: CASSQAYGTPDQPQHF.

The V call is TRBV5-1, the J call TRBJ2-1, with D maybe TRBD1 (5 bases). Trimming removed 2 bases at V and 5 bases at J, with 14 bases between. Germline-derived CDR1 and CDR2 are SGHRS and YFSETQ. The CDR3 runs 15 residues. The CDR3 nucleotides read TGCGCCAGCAGCTTAAGACAGAAGTCGCACAATGAGCAGTTCTTC. This translates into CASSLRQKSHNEQFF.

J is TRBJ2-7 and V is TRBV15; possibly TRBD2 for D (5 bases). The germline V and J ends were trimmed by 3 bases and 3 bases, with 12 bases remaining between them. Per the germline V gene, CDR1 is LNHNV and CDR2 is YYDKDF (reference sequence). The CDR3 is made up of 14 amino acids. The CDR3 nucleotides read TGTGCCACCAGCAGGATGGACTCCTACTACGAGCAGTACTTC. Protein: CATSRMDSYYEQYF.

This rearrangement joins TRBV5-1 to TRBJ2-5; 7 bases are shared with TRBD1. The CDR3 extends over 15 amino acids. V dropped 4 bases and J dropped 4; count of bases not matched to a gene: 10. CDR1 and CDR2 from the germline V gene are SGHRS and YFSETQ. This CDR3 reads CASSPLDRERETQYF. The CDR3 DNA is TGCGCCAGCAGCCCCCTAGACAGGGAGAGAGAGACCCAGTACTTC.

The chain carries TRBV10-2 and TRBJ1-4; 9 nucleotides agree with TRBD1. J lost 0 bases, V lost 6 bases, and 5 bases had no gene match. CDR1 and CDR2 from the germline V gene are WSHSY and SAAADI. The CDR3 is 16 residues long. This chain's CDR3 is CASSDRGRATNEKLFF. The CDR3 DNA sequence: TGCGCCAGCAGCGACAGGGGGAGAGCAACTAATGAAAAACTGTTTTTT.

The chain joins TRBV21-1 to TRBJ2-7; TRBD2 reflects the table's D call only, with no check against the DNA. TRBV21-1 corresponds to a pseudogene. This CDR3 is built from 15 residues. The CDR3 sequence is CASSKAPAVFYEQYF. CDR3 bases: TGTGCCAGCAGCAAAGCGCCGGCGGTGTTCTACGAGCAGTACTTC.

This clone was seen once. The V call is TRBV12-5, the J call TRBJ1-6, with 9 nucleotides matching TRBD1. This CDR3 spans 14 amino acids. Germline values: CDR1 LGHNT, CDR2 FRNRAP. J was trimmed by 7 bases and V by 7 bases; bases with no gene match: 5. CDR3 bases: TGTGCTAGTGCCTTGGACAGGGGAAATTCACCCCTCCACTTT. It codes for CASALDRGNSPLHF.

The rearrangement links TRBV3-1 (or the pseudogene TRBV3-2) to TRBJ1-2; maybe TRBD1 (6 bases). This CDR3 region has 14 residues. The V end lost 1 base, the J end lost 4 bases, and 10 bases lay between the germline ends. CDR1 is LGHDT and CDR2 is YNNKEL in the germline V gene (reference sequence). The CDR3 DNA reads TGTGCCAGCAGCCAAGTACGAGGGGGCTATGGCTACACCTTC. Protein product: CASSQVRGGYGYTF.

The CDR3 loop is CASSFTSTEAFF. The CDR3, as DNA: TGTGCCAGCAGTTTTACATCCACTGAAGCTTTCTTT. The V gene is TRBV28, the J gene TRBJ1-1; no reliable D call. Trimming pared 3 bases from V and 4 bases from J, leaving 6 bases between. The germline gives CDR1 MDHEN, CDR2 SYDVKM. There are 12 residues in the CDR3.

V and J are TRBV5-1 and TRBJ2-3; 7 bases are a match to TRBD2. This CDR3 is 15 amino acids long. Looked up from germline, CDR1 is SGHRS and CDR2 is YFSETQ. The V gene end was trimmed by 4 bases and the J gene end by 2 bases; junction bases not matched to a gene: 7. The CDR3 reads CASSKTSRTTDTQYF. The CDR3 DNA reads TGCGCCAGCAGCAAGACTAGCAGGACCACAGATACGCAGTATTTT.

The rearrangement links TRBV18 to TRBJ1-5; 7 bases line up with TRBD1. The CDR3 runs 14 residues. Germline CDR1 KGHSH, CDR2 LQKENI. V lost 3 bases and J lost 5; bases outside the gene matches: 4. The CDR3 loop reads CASSPARGHQPQHF. The CDR3 DNA sequence: TGTGCCAGCTCACCTGCAAGGGGGCATCAGCCCCAGCATTTT.